One and the same sample provided the 18 T cell receptor beta chains below, sequenced in a study of T cells in Graves' hyperthyroidism and ophthalmopathy. Amplified regions were TCR beta CDR3 sequences from RNA transcripts. HTBI primers were the set used in a first-round RT-PCR of the TCR CDR3. MiXCR, applied by TCRdb to the multiplex PCR reads, yields one record per CDR3 protein. The sample contains fewer than 900,000 distinct CDR3 sequences, roughly 15% of which appear only once. Sequences were obtained from blood. The receptor set was obtained from a man aged 18-30 years with Graves' hyperthyroidism.

Many counts were recorded for this clonotype. CDR3 loop: CASSPSTTYQETQYF. The DNA for the CDR3 is TGTGCCAGCTCACCATCGACGACTTACCAAGAGACCCAGTACTTC. J is TRBJ2-5 and V is TRBV18, with D hard to call. Trimming left V 2 bases short and J 0 bases short, with 10 bases between. The germline CDR1 and CDR2 sequences are KGHSH and LQKENI. The CDR3 spans 15 residues.

This clonotype appeared many times. The chain joins TRBV28 to TRBJ1-2; unclear D gene. Germline loops: CDR1 MDHEN, CDR2 SYDVKM. The CDR3 is made up of 14 amino acids. The V end lost 4 bases, the J end lost 8 bases, and 17 bases lay between the germline ends. CDR3 sequence: CASSSLNSPGGYTF. DNA of the CDR3: TGTGCCAGCAGTTCGCTAAATTCTCCCGGGGGCTACACCTTC.

In its sample, this clonotype was seen many times. V usage is TRBV18 and J usage is TRBJ1-1; D unresolved. The CDR3 extends over 12 amino acids. In germline, CDR1 is KGHSH, CDR2 LQKENI. Trimming removed 4 bases from V and 6 bases from J, with 9 bases in between. In DNA, the CDR3 is TGTGCCAGCTCACGCGAGAAGCCTGAAGCTTTCTTT. It translates to CASSREKPEAFF.

This clonotype was seen a handful of times. The chain employs TRBV30 and TRBJ2-5; TRBD1 aligns across 7 bases. The length of the CDR3 is 14 residues. Trimming at V came to 3 bases and at J to 6 bases, leaving 10 bases not matched to a gene. Germline V gene data show CDR1 as GTSNPN and CDR2 as SVGIG (reference sequence). CDR3 region: CAWRYRGFYKTQYF. The CDR3 region has the DNA TGTGCCTGGAGATACAGGGGTTTTTATAAGACCCAGTACTTC.

This clonotype occurred many times. The rearrangement joins TRBV12-3 or TRBV12-4 to TRBJ2-7; TRBD1 aligns across 9 bases. The CDR3 spans 21 residues. The V gene end was trimmed by 5 bases and the J gene end by 6 bases; junction bases not matched to a gene: 29. The CDR3 DNA follows: TGTGCCAGCAGTCGCCGGGACAGGGTATTTGTTGGTGTAGGTTCTCGGGGCGAGCAGTACTTC. This encodes CASSRRDRVFVGVGSRGEQYF.

Ten or more counts support this clonotype. J is TRBJ2-2 and V is TRBV3-1; a weak D match, TRBD2 (5 bases). The V end was cut by 5 bases, the J end by 7 bases, with 11 bases between. The CDR3 is 13 residues long. In germline, CDR1 is LGHDT, CDR2 YNNKEL (reference sequence). For the CDR3, the DNA is TGTGCCAGCAGCGCTAACCGGGGCGGGGAGCTGTTTTTT. This translates into CASSANRGGELFF.

This clonotype was observed a few times. This chain uses TRBV7-2 with TRBJ2-7; the D gene could be TRBD1 or TRBD2 (5 bases each). V lost 4 bases and J lost 7, with 14 bases in between. The germline gives CDR1 SGHTA, CDR2 FQGNSA. This CDR3 has 13 residues. The CDR3 here is CASSSEPEGEQYF. The DNA for the CDR3 is TGTGCCAGCAGCTCCGAACCAGAGGGGGAGCAGTACTTC.

In this sample, this clonotype turned up many times. This rearrangement joins TRBV3-1 to TRBJ1-4; D call uncertain. Trimming removed 4 bases from V and 5 bases from J, with 17 bases in between. Germline CDR1 LGHDT, CDR2 YNNKEL (reference sequence). This CDR3 is built from 16 residues. CDR3 sequence reads: CASSPEGGRVNEKLFF. CDR3 nucleotides: TGTGCCAGCAGCCCGGAGGGAGGGCGGGTCAATGAAAAACTGTTTTTT.

The chain uses TRBV4-2 and TRBJ1-5; 7 bases are shared with TRBD1. The V gene's germline CDR1 is LGHNA and CDR2 YNFKEQ. The CDR3 is 16 residues long. V was clipped by 1 base and J by 5 bases; unmatched bases: 8. The CDR3 is CASSQVRERGHQPQHF. Written as DNA, the CDR3 is TGTGCCAGCAGCCAAGTACGGGAAAGGGGGCATCAGCCCCAGCATTTT.

With regard to this clonotype: The conserved closing phenylalanine or tryptophan is absent in this CDR3, likely reflecting a read error. This sequence joins TRBV9 and TRBJ2-2; 10 bases fit TRBD2. Germline V gene sequence: CDR1 SGDLS, CDR2 YYNGEE. This CDR3 is built from 16 residues. J lost 2 bases, V lost 4 bases, and 5 bases had no gene match. The CDR3 sequence is CASSFRTSGNTGELFL. The CDR3 nucleotides are TGTGCCAGCAGCTTCCGGACTAGCGGCAACACCGGGGAGCTGTTTCTT.

This clonotype turned up a few times. The J gene is TRBJ2-2, the V gene TRBV5-8, with 8 nucleotides matching TRBD2. The CDR3 is made up of 15 amino acids. J gave up 4 bases and V 1 base, and 3 bases lay outside the gene matches. Germline CDR1 and CDR2: SGHTS and YDEGEE. Here the CDR3 DNA reads TGTGCCAGCAGCTTGTCTGCGGGAGGCACCGGGGAGCTGTTTTTT. Protein: CASSLSAGGTGELFF.

This clonotype turned up a few times. The rearrangement uses TRBV20-1 and TRBJ1-1; D possibly corresponds to TRBD1 (6 bases). The CDR3 has 12 amino acids. V dropped 5 bases and J dropped 5 bases, with 12 bases sitting between them. The germline V gene has CDR1 DFQATT and CDR2 SNEGSKA (reference sequence). CDR3 residues: CSAVQGRTEAFF. In DNA, the CDR3 is TGCAGTGCTGTCCAGGGGAGAACTGAAGCTTTCTTT.

This clonotype has at least ten counts. CDR3 loop: CASSLGFTSAQHF. CDR3 in DNA: TGTGCCAGCAGCTTAGGGTTTACGTCAGCCCAGCATTTT. This chain uses TRBV7-2 with TRBJ1-5; D gene unclear. This CDR3 has 13 amino acids. CDR1 and CDR2 from the germline V gene are SGHTA and FQGNSA. Trimming left V 1 base short and J 11 bases short, with 12 bases between.

This rearrangement joins TRBV27 to TRBJ1-4; D call uncertain. V was clipped by 4 bases and J by 8 bases, with 17 bases between them. CDR1 and CDR2 from the germline V gene are MNHEY and SMNVEV (reference sequence). This CDR3 is built from 15 residues. The DNA of the CDR3 is TGTGCCAGCAGTTCCATGAGGGAGGTAGTGGAAAAACTGTTTTTT. It is translated as CASSSMREVVEKLFF. Variable domain in full (rest from reference TRBV27 and TRBJ1-4): EAQVTQNPRYLITVTGKKLTVTCSQNMNHEYMSWYRQDPGLGLRQIYYSMNVEVTDKGDVPEGYKVSRKEKRNFPLILESPSPNQTSLYFCASSSMREVVEKLFFGSGTQLSVL.

This chain joins TRBV10-2 and TRBJ2-3, with TRBD1 matching 7 bases. There are 12 residues in the CDR3. The germline V gene encodes CDR1 WSHSY and CDR2 SAAADI. V was pared by 8 bases and J by 2 bases, with 1 base of the junction left unmatched. The CDR3 here is CASGTATDTQYF. For the CDR3, the DNA is TGCGCCAGCGGGACAGCCACAGATACGCAGTATTTT.

The chain employs TRBV19 and TRBJ2-1; a possible D gene is TRBD2 (5 bases). Trimming removed 7 bases at V and 9 bases at J, with 16 bases between. The CDR3 is made up of 13 amino acids. CDR1 LNHDA and CDR2 SQIVND come from the germline V gene (reference sequence). The CDR3 region is CASTELTAGEQFF. CDR3 in DNA: TGTGCCAGTACCGAGCTAACGGCGGGTGAGCAGTTCTTC.

This clonotype was seen repeatedly, ten times or more. The gene calls are TRBV20-1 and TRBJ2-7, with a weak D call TRBD2 (6 bases). Per germline, CDR1 DFQATT and CDR2 SNEGSKA (reference sequence). The CDR3 length is 14 residues. Between the trimmed V and J ends, which lost 3 bases and 1 base, there was a span of 13 bases. The CDR3 here is CSARGRQGSYEQYF. In DNA, the CDR3 is TGCAGTGCTAGGGGGAGGCAAGGATCCTACGAGCAGTACTTC.

This clonotype was seen at least ten times. This chain connects TRBV28 to TRBJ2-3; 9 nucleotides match TRBD1. The ends lost 6 bases at V and 5 bases at J; junction bases unmatched: 12. The CDR3 totals 16 residues. Germline V gene sequence: CDR1 MDHEN, CDR2 SYDVKM. CDR3: CASSPNVGTGRDTQYF. As DNA, the CDR3 is TGTGCCAGCAGCCCTAATGTAGGGACAGGGAGAGATACGCAGTATTTT.